These 23 T cell receptor beta chains came from one sample sequenced in a study of blood T cells in healthy people across ages (dated by TCRdb to the mid-2010s). Libraries were made using 5' RACE. Sequencer: Illumina HiSeq 2500. A second PCR of roughly 7 to 12 cycles was run with a J-beta primer mix and a sample-barcoded 5' primer. TCRdb's own reprocessing of the public reads used fastp at Q25 and MiXCR and kept productive beta chains. Rows merge per CDR3 protein into single entries with the most common DNA and genes. The table for this sample lists approximately 1,000,000 distinct CDR3 sequences; less than 45% of them were counted only once. The ten biggest clones cover under 15% of the sample. The sequenced sample consisted of blood. These receptors were taken from a man between 18 and 35 years old in good health.

The V call is TRBV10-3, the J call TRBJ2-1, with D possibly matching TRBD2 (6 bases). This CDR3 is built from 11 residues. Germline V gives CDR1 ENHRY, CDR2 SYGVKD. V gave up 4 bases and J gave up 9 bases, with 7 bases separating them. Here the CDR3 reads CAISAGGEQFF. The CDR3 DNA reads as TGTGCCATCAGTGCCGGGGGTGAGCAGTTCTTC.

This clonotype is a singleton in its sample. This chain uses TRBV6-6 with TRBJ1-5; the match to TRBD1 covers 7 bases. The length of the CDR3 is 15 residues. The germline CDR1 and CDR2 sequences are MNHNY and SVGAGI (reference sequence). J was trimmed by 3 bases and V by 4 bases; bases with no gene match: 6. The CDR3 spells CASSLQGLHNQPQHF. CDR3 sequence (DNA): TGTGCCAGCAGTTTACAGGGGTTACACAATCAGCCCCAGCATTTT.

In its sample, this clonotype was seen a few times. This chain joins TRBV3-1 and TRBJ2-5; D call uncertain. This CDR3 contains 14 residues. Germline V gives CDR1 LGHDT, CDR2 YNNKEL (reference sequence). The V and J ends lost 3 bases and 0 bases respectively, with 8 bases between them. The CDR3 region is CASSHRTNQETQYF. CDR3 nucleotides: TGTGCCAGCAGCCATAGGACGAACCAAGAGACCCAGTACTTC.

This clonotype has more than one count but fewer than ten. V is TRBV5-1 and J is TRBJ1-2; no reliable D call. Trimming took off 0 bases at V and 7 bases at J, with 10 bases between the two ends. Germline V lookup: CDR1 SGHRS, CDR2 YFSETQ. The length of the CDR3 is 13 residues. The CDR3 DNA is TGCGCCAGCAGCTTGGCGGGCGATTTTGGCTACACCTTC. It encodes CASSLAGDFGYTF. The whole variable domain, filled in from reference TRBV5-1 and TRBJ1-2, reads KAGVTQTPRYLIKTRGQQVTLSCSPISGHRSVSWYQQTPGQGLQFLFEYFSETQRNKGNFPGRFSGRQFSNSRSEMNVSTLELGDSALYLCASSLAGDFGYTFGSGTRLTVV.

This sequence joins TRBV20-1 and TRBJ2-3; 14 bases align to TRBD2. This CDR3 contains 18 residues. Germline CDR1 is DFQATT and CDR2 is SNEGSKA (reference sequence). With 0 bases clipped from V and 0 bases from J, the junction kept 5 bases outside the gene matches. This chain's CDR3 is CSAREVGTSGGSTDTQYF. In DNA form, the CDR3 reads TGCAGTGCTAGAGAGGTGGGGACTAGCGGGGGTAGCACAGATACGCAGTATTTT.

This chain uses TRBV12-3 or TRBV12-4 with TRBJ2-2, with unresolved D. The CDR3 totals 16 residues. The V gene lost 4 bases and the J gene lost 3 bases, with 15 bases spanning the gap. The CDR3 sequence: CASSSSTDSYTGELFF. DNA of the CDR3: TGTGCCAGCAGTTCGTCGACTGATTCCTACACCGGGGAGCTGTTTTTT.

The chain is built from TRBV5-1 and TRBJ1-5; D is uncertain. From germline, CDR1 is SGHRS and CDR2 YFSETQ. CDR3 length equals 14 residues. V lost 4 bases and J lost 5, with 13 bases in between. CDR3 region: CASSIGIPDQPQHF. The DNA of the CDR3 is TGCGCCAGCAGCATCGGGATACCCGATCAGCCCCAGCATTTT.

This clonotype was detected a few times. V usage is TRBV2 and J usage is TRBJ1-5; TRBD1 matches 9 bases. The germline gives CDR1 SNHLY, CDR2 FYNNEI. Unmatched junction bases numbered 10, after V lost 7 bases and J lost 6 bases. This CDR3 is built from 15 residues. The CDR3 spells CASTLRQGVAQPQHF. DNA for the CDR3: TGTGCCAGCACCCTACGACAGGGGGTAGCTCAGCCCCAGCATTTT.

This clonotype was observed a few times. This chain uses TRBV10-3 with TRBJ1-4, with TRBD1 matching 7 bases. The CDR3 sequence is 13 residues long. Germline loops: CDR1 ENHRY, CDR2 SYGVKD. Unmatched junction bases numbered 4, after V lost 6 bases and J lost 6 bases. CDR3 loop: CAIRAGQYEKLFF. The CDR3 coding sequence is TGTGCCATCAGGGCGGGACAGTATGAAAAACTGTTTTTT.

The chain employs TRBV30 and TRBJ1-1; unclear D gene. The length of the CDR3 is 13 residues. V was clipped by 3 bases and J by 0 bases, with 8 bases between them. Germline CDR1 GTSNPN, CDR2 SVGIG (reference sequence). CDR3 amino acids: CAWRRGMNTEAFF. CDR3 nucleotide sequence: TGTGCCTGGAGGCGAGGCATGAACACTGAAGCTTTCTTT.

This clonotype was seen only a few times. The chain links TRBV12-3 or TRBV12-4 to TRBJ1-1, with D uncertain. Deletions cut 4 bases from V and 8 bases from J, with 14 bases between. CDR3 length: 13 amino acids. The CDR3 sequence is CASSWALKSEAFF. The CDR3, as DNA: TGTGCCAGCAGTTGGGCTCTGAAGAGCGAAGCTTTCTTT.

V is TRBV3-1 and J is TRBJ2-2; the D is unclear. CDR1 and CDR2 from the germline V gene are LGHDT and YNNKEL (reference sequence). V was trimmed by 3 bases and J by 8 bases, leaving 10 bases between them. CDR3 length: 13 residues. The CDR3 protein is CASSQTVRGELFF. The CDR3 bases are TGTGCCAGCAGCCAGACGGTCCGAGGGGAGCTGTTTTTT.

The rearrangement joins TRBV6-5 to TRBJ2-3; 8 bases fit TRBD2. Trimming at V came to 0 bases and at J to 2 bases, leaving 7 bases not matched to a gene. CDR1 MNHEY and CDR2 SVGAGI come from the germline V gene. The CDR3 covers 17 residues. As DNA, the CDR3 is TGTGCCAGCAGTTACTCTTTAGCGGGACTATACACAGATACGCAGTATTTT. It codes for CASSYSLAGLYTDTQYF.

This clonotype was recorded a few times. The rearrangement joins TRBV27 to TRBJ2-6; 9 bases match TRBD1. The length of the CDR3 is 18 residues. The trim removed 5 bases at V and 1 base at J, leaving 9 bases unmatched. Germline CDR1 is MNHEY and CDR2 is SMNVEV (reference sequence). CDR3 coding DNA: TGTGCCAGCAGTGGTTGGGACAGGGATTCATCTGGGGCCAACGTCCTGACTTTC. Translated, it gives CASSGWDRDSSGANVLTF.

V gene TRBV4-2 combines with J gene TRBJ1-4, with 9 bases matching TRBD1. Germline V gives CDR1 LGHNA, CDR2 YNFKEQ. This CDR3 has 18 amino acids. After removal of 4 bases from V and 8 bases from J, the junction contained 17 bases not matched to a gene. This chain's CDR3 is CASSPNVGSGTGREKLFF. In DNA form, the CDR3 reads TGTGCCAGCAGCCCCAACGTGGGGTCCGGGACAGGGAGGGAAAAACTGTTTTTT.

V usage is TRBV4-3 and J usage is TRBJ1-2; TRBD1 matches at 9 bases. The germline V gene has CDR1 LGHNA and CDR2 YSLEER. The ends lost 4 bases at V and 6 bases at J; junction bases unmatched: 6. There are 14 residues in the CDR3. The CDR3 nucleotides are TGCGCCAGCAGCCGTACACAGGGGGCACATGGCTACACCTTC. It yields the protein CASSRTQGAHGYTF.

This clonotype was seen at least ten times. A read error may account for a junction end that differs from germline. The chain couples TRBV7-2 to TRBJ2-2; maybe TRBD2 (6 bases). The CDR3 has 12 amino acids. The germline gives CDR1 SGHTA, CDR2 FQGNSA. The CDR3 loop reads CASSLAAGELFF. DNA of the CDR3: TGTGCCAGCAGTTTAGCGGCCGGGGAGCTGTTTTTT.

The chain links TRBV12-3 or TRBV12-4 to TRBJ2-3; D may be TRBD2 (7 bases). This CDR3 comprises 14 residues. Trimming removed 8 bases from V and 5 bases from J, with 17 bases in between. CDR3 residues: CASAPLGGQDTQYF. The DNA of the CDR3 is TGTGCCAGCGCCCCCCTGGGGGGGCAAGATACGCAGTATTTT.

The J gene is TRBJ1-5, the V gene TRBV6-8; tentative D call: TRBD1 (6 bases). Trimming stripped 5 bases from V and 2 bases from J, with 13 bases between. CDR1 is MNHGY, CDR2 SAAAGT, per germline. The CDR3 loop spans 15 amino acids. This CDR3 is CASSKTGNGNQPQHF. CDR3 DNA sequence: TGTGCCAGCAGTAAAACAGGGAACGGCAATCAGCCCCAGCATTTT.

This clonotype appeared a few times. The rearrangement uses TRBV4-1 and TRBJ2-2; 7 bases agree with TRBD2. This CDR3 has 19 residues. Germline CDR1 is MGHRA and CDR2 is YSYEKL. Losses at the gene ends were 3 bases for V and 6 bases for J; bases not matched to a gene: 19. The CDR3 is CASSHGFSGGARIAGELFF. The CDR3 coding sequence is TGCGCCAGCAGCCATGGATTTTCGGGGGGAGCGCGAATCGCCGGGGAGCTGTTTTTT.

This clonotype was seen a few times. This chain links TRBV12-3 or TRBV12-4 with TRBJ2-5; the match to TRBD1 covers 12 bases. V dropped 5 bases and J dropped 10; count of bases not matched to a gene: 14. The CDR3 has 16 residues. The CDR3 here is CASSNRDRGLGIVQYF. The CDR3 DNA reads TGTGCCAGCAGTAACCGGGACAGGGGGCTAGGAATTGTCCAGTACTTC.

V gene TRBV28 combines with J gene TRBJ2-3; D is unresolved. The CDR3 consists of 12 residues. V lost 7 bases and J lost 2, with 7 bases in between. CDR1 and CDR2 (germline): MDHEN, SYDVKM. The CDR3 protein is CASKRATDTQYF. In DNA form, the CDR3 reads TGTGCCAGCAAACGGGCCACAGATACGCAGTATTTT. The variable domain in full, completed from reference TRBV28 and TRBJ2-3, reads DVKVTQSSRYLVKRTGEKVFLECVQDMDHENMFWYRQDPGLGLRLIYFSYDVKMKEKGDIPEGYSVSREKKERFSLILESASTNQTSMYLCASKRATDTQYFGPGTRLTVL.

This chain links TRBV20-1 with TRBJ2-1; D unresolved. The CDR3 runs to 15 residues. Germline V gene lookup returns CDR1 DFQATT and CDR2 SNEGSKA (reference sequence). V gave up 0 bases and J gave up 8 bases, with 17 bases separating them. The CDR3 loop is CSAREGLLRPDEQFF. DNA of the CDR3: TGCAGTGCTAGAGAAGGCCTCCTTCGACCCGATGAGCAGTTCTTC.